This T cell receptor beta chain appears in the sequencing data of a study of T cells in Graves' hyperthyroidism and ophthalmopathy. Study-wide context: Peripheral blood sampling occurred at initial diagnosis, before any treatment.

This clonotype was observed a handful of times. Its antigen is unidentified. One base away lies a much larger clone, so this may be a sequencing read error. Findings and caveats of the study: In the analysis, a 13 V-J model separated ophthalmopathy from stable hyperthyroidism.

Stable disease denoted Graves' hyperthyroidism without ophthalmopathy progression within 18 months. RNA transcripts provided the source from which TCR beta CDR3 regions were amplified. HTBI primers drove first-round RT-PCR of the TCR CDR3. TCRdb ran MiXCR on the multiplex PCR reads and lists one entry per CDR3 protein. Of 350,000 to 400,000 distinct CDR3 sequences listed, about 16% are singletons. This CDR3 region has 12 residues. Germline loops: CDR1 MNHEY, CDR2 SVGAGI. With V trimmed by 4 bases and J by 6 bases, 3 bases remained unmatched. The chain joins TRBV6-5 to TRBJ2-7; 7 bases align to TRBD1. The sequenced material came from blood. The TCR sequence derives from a woman between 25 and 40 years old with Graves' hyperthyroidism. CDR3: CASSLRGREQYF. CDR3 in DNA: TGTGCCAGCAGTTTGAGGGGGCGCGAGCAGTACTTC.